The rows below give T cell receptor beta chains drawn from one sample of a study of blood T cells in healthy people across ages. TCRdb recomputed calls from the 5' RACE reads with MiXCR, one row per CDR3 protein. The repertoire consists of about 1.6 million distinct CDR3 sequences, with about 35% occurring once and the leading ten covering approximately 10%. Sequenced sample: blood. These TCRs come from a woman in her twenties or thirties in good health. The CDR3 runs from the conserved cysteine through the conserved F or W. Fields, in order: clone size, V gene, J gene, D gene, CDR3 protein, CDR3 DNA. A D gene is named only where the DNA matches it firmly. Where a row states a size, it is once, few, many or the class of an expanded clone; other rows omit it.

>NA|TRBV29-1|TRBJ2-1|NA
CSVVGEQFF
TGCAGCGTTGTGGGAGAGCAGTTCTTC
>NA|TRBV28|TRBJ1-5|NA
CASRRGTRGPQHF
TGTGCCAGCAGGAGGGGGACCCGAGGCCCCCAGCATTTT
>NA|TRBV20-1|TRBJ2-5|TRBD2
CSARSPGLAGGPRETQYF
TGCAGTGCTAGATCTCCCGGGCTAGCGGGGGGGCCGAGGGAGACCCAGTACTTC
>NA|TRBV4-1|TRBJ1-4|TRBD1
CASSQGGGASNEKLFF
TGCGCCAGCAGCCAAGGAGGGGGCGCGTCTAATGAAAAACTGTTTTTT
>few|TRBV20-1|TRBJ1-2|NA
CSAPQGGYTF
TGCAGTGCTCCTCAGGGTGGCTACACCTTC
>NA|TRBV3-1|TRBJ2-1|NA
CASSQGTRGLNEQFF
TGTGCCAGCAGCCAAGGCACCCGGGGGCTCAATGAGCAGTTCTTC
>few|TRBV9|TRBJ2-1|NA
CASSDGTYFNEQFF
TGTGCCAGCAGCGACGGGACATACTTCAATGAGCAGTTCTTC
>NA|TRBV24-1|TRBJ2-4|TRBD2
CATSDRLAGGFAKNIQYF
TGTGCCACCAGTGACAGACTAGCGGGGGGCTTCGCCAAAAACATTCAGTACTTC
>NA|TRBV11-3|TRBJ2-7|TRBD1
CASSRNHRGPLPVSYEQYF
TGTGCCAGCAGCCGTAATCACAGGGGGCCTCTGCCAGTCTCCTACGAGCAGTACTTC
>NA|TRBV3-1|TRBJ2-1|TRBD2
CASSPGWTSGSNEQFF
TGTGCCAGCAGCCCCGGGTGGACTAGCGGGAGCAATGAGCAGTTCTTC
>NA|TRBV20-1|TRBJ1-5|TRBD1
CSAGTRDRNQPQHF
TGCAGTGCTGGGACCCGGGACAGAAATCAGCCCCAGCATTTT
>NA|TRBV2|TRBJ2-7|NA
CASRTDDYRAEQYF
TGTGCCAGCAGAACCGACGACTATAGGGCCGAGCAGTACTTC
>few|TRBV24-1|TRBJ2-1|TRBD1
CATSESGTGRNEQFF
TGTGCCACCAGTGAGTCCGGGACAGGGCGGAATGAGCAGTTCTTC
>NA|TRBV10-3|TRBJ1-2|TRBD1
CAISESKDRGSYGYTF
TGTGCCATCAGTGAGTCAAAGGACAGGGGAAGCTATGGCTACACCTTC
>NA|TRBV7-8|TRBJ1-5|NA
CASSLALGLGNQPQHF
TGTGCCAGCAGCTTAGCGCTCGGGCTCGGCAATCAGCCCCAGCATTTT
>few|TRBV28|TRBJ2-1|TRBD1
CASSTTSGTGVVNEQFF
TGTGCCAGCAGTACTACCTCCGGGACAGGGGTTGTCAATGAGCAGTTCTTC
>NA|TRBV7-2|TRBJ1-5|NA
CASSSHSTNQPQHF
TGTGCCAGCAGCTCACACAGTACCAATCAGCCCCAGCATTTT
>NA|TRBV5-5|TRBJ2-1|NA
CASSLDLSPYNEQFF
TGTGCCAGCAGCTTGGACCTGAGTCCCTACAATGAGCAGTTCTTC
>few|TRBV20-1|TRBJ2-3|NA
CSASSGGGTDTQYF
TGCAGTGCTAGTTCCGGTGGTGGCACAGATACGCAGTATTTT
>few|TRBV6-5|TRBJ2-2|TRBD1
CASSYSIKGALTRGAGELFF
TGTGCCAGCAGTTACTCTATTAAGGGGGCCTTAACACGGGGTGCCGGGGAGCTGTTTTTT
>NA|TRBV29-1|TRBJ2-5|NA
CSAGPRETRYF
TGCAGCGCCGGACCGAGGGAGACCCGGTACTTC
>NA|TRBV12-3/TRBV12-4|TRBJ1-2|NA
CASRGADNYGYTF
TGTGCCAGCCGGGGAGCGGACAACTATGGCTACACCTTC
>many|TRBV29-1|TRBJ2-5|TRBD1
CSVERTGVRETQYF
TGCAGCGTTGAAAGGACAGGGGTACGAGAGACCCAGTACTTC
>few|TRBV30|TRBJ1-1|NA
CAWSVRGGRTEAFF
TGTGCCTGGAGTGTACGGGGTGGGCGGACTGAAGCTTTCTTT
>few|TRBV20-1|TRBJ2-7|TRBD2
CSANPPSGRYYEQYF
TGCAGTGCTAACCCTCCTAGCGGGAGGTATTACGAGCAGTACTTC
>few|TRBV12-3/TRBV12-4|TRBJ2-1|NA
CASSTSKGGLAYNEQFF
TGTGCCAGCAGCACAAGCAAAGGAGGACTGGCCTACAATGAGCAGTTCTTC
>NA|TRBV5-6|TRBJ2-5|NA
CASSLGPRPPGTQYF
TGTGCCAGCAGCTTGGGGCCGCGGCCCCCGGGGACCCAGTACTTC
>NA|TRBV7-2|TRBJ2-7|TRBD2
CASSRLAISGYYEQYF
TGTGCCAGCAGCCGACTAGCGATCAGCGGTTACTACGAGCAGTACTTC
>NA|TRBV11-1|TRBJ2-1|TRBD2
CASSFLAGENSGKFF
TGTGCCAGCAGCTTCCTAGCGGGAGAAAATTCGGGCAAGTTCTTC
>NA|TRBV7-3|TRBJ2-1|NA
CASSFVRYNEQFF
TGTGCCAGCAGCTTTGTGCGGTACAATGAGCAGTTCTTC
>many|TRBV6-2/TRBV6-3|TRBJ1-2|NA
CASSIQLTAYGYTF
TGTGCCAGCAGCATCCAATTGACGGCTTATGGCTACACCTTC
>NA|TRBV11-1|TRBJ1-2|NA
CASSLSGAGSYGYTF
TGTGCCAGCAGCTTAAGCGGCGCGGGTTCCTATGGCTACACCTTC
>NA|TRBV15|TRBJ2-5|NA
CATSRGRVGANGETQYF
TGTGCCACCAGCAGAGGCAGGGTTGGGGCAAACGGGGAGACCCAGTACTTC
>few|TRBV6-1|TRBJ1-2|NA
CASSAAEGPSYGYTF
TGTGCCAGCAGTGCTGCAGAAGGTCCGTCATATGGCTACACCTTC
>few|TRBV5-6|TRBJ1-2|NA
CASSLGVGTHGYTF
TGTGCCAGCAGCTTGGGTGTAGGGACTCATGGCTACACCTTC
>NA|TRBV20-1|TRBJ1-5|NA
CSARSRGGQPQHF
TGCAGTGCTAGATCTCGTGGGGGTCAGCCCCAGCATTTT
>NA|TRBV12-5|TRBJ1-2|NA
CASGSFGYGYTF
TGTGCTAGTGGTTCCTTTGGGTATGGCTACACCTTC
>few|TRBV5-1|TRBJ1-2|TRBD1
CASSLEQGAHGYTF
TGCGCCAGCAGCTTGGAGCAGGGGGCCCATGGCTACACCTTC
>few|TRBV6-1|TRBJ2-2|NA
CASSTLGFTVANTGELFF
TGTGCCAGCAGTACCCTCGGGTTTACAGTCGCGAACACCGGGGAGCTGTTTTTT
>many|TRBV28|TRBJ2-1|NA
CASSLPIQTDEQFF
TGTGCCAGCAGTTTACCTATACAAACTGATGAGCAGTTCTTC
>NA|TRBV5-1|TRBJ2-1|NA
CASSAGWVGGDEQFF
TGTGCCAGCAGCGCCGGTTGGGTGGGTGGCGATGAGCAGTTCTTC
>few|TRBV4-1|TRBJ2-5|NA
CASSQDRLAENQETQYF
TGCGCCAGCAGCCAAGATCGGCTAGCTGAGAACCAAGAGACCCAGTACTTC
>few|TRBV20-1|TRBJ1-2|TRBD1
CSASPSGGKVYGYTF
TGCAGTGCTAGTCCGTCAGGGGGCAAGGTCTATGGCTACACCTTC
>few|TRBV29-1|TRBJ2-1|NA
CSLGGANQNEQFF
TGCAGCTTAGGGGGGGCGAACCAAAATGAGCAGTTCTTC
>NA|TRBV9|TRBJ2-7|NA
CASSGVGSNEQYF
TGTGCCAGCAGCGGAGTGGGGTCTAACGAGCAGTACTTC
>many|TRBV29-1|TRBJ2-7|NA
CSVTGTTTGDSSYEQYF
TGCAGCGTCACCGGGACAACTACCGGAGATAGCTCCTACGAGCAGTACTTC
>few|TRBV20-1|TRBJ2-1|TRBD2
CSARDLQFREGEQFF
TGCAGTGCTAGAGATCTGCAATTCCGGGAGGGTGAGCAGTTCTTC
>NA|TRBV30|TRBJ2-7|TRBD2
CAWSNPGGGDYEQYF
TGTGCCTGGAGTAACCCGGGGGGAGGTGACTACGAGCAGTACTTC
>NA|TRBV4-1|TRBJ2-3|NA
CASSPRTAYTDTQYF
TGCGCCAGCAGCCCCCGAACCGCCTACACAGATACGCAGTATTTT
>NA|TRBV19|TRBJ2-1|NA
CASSIYQGTDYNEQFF
TGTGCCAGTAGTATATACCAGGGGACCGACTACAATGAGCAGTTCTTC
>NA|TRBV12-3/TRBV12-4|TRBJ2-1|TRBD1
CASTGTGEQFF
TGTGCCAGCACGGGGACAGGTGAGCAGTTCTTC
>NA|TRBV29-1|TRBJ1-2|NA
CSVEEHPAHGYTF
TGCAGCGTTGAAGAGCACCCTGCACATGGCTACACCTTC
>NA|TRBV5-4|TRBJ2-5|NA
CASSLGGKGQETQYF
TGTGCCAGCAGCTTGGGGGGGAAGGGCCAAGAGACCCAGTACTTC
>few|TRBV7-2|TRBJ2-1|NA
CASSLGWGYIAEQFF
TGTGCCAGCAGCTTAGGTTGGGGGTACATTGCTGAGCAGTTCTTC